These 10 T cell receptor beta chains share one sample of origin, sequenced in a study of tumor-infiltrating lymphocytes in primary liver carcinoma. A primer in the constant region served to generate TCR beta cDNA from approximately 450 ng of total RNA. Modified slightly, ARM-PCR produced TCR beta libraries over three nested multiplex PCR rounds. In the first two PCR rounds, TRBV1-TRBV30 forward primers were paired with a C-beta reverse primer, and each round lasted approximately 10 cycles. MiXCR, applied by TCRdb to the multiplex PCR reads, yields one record per CDR3 protein. The sample gives about 200,000 distinct CDR3 sequences, almost 65% of which show up once; roughly 6.4% is in the top ten. Unsorted whole blood yielded the blood RNA, and germline DNA was also extracted. The sample consisted of peripheral blood. The receptors derive from an older woman with primary liver carcinoma and hepatitis B virus infection.

About this clonotype itself: Being one base from a much bigger clone, this may be a read error. The chain recombines TRBV28 with TRBJ2-7; D is ambiguous. The CDR3 totals 13 residues. Germline-derived CDR1 and CDR2 are MDHEN and SYDVKM. Trimming took off 7 bases at V and 3 bases at J, with 13 bases between the two ends. The CDR3 reads CASTPMVLYEQYF. The DNA of the CDR3 is TGTGCCAGCACCCCCATGGTACTCTACGAGCAGTACTTC.

This clonotype appeared many times. The V and J genes are TRBV10-1 and TRBJ2-3, with D possibly TRBD2 on 5 matching bases. This CDR3 spans 14 amino acids. Looked up from germline, CDR1 is WNHNN and CDR2 is SYGVQD (reference sequence). Trimming shortened V by 6 bases and J by 14 bases, and 24 bases separated the two germline ends. CDR3 residues: CASSEDPLVPILYF. CDR3 nucleotides: TGCGCCAGCAGCGAGGACCCACTAGTCCCCATTCTGTATTTT.

To note about this clonotype: With a much larger clone just one base away, this may be a read error. This sequence joins TRBV28 and TRBJ2-2, with 12 bases matching TRBD2. This CDR3 comprises 17 residues. Germline lookup yields CDR1 MDHEN and CDR2 SYDVKM. After removal of 3 bases from V and 6 bases from J, the junction contained 8 bases not matched to a gene. DNA of the CDR3: TGTGCCAGCAGTTTTCCTAGCGGGAGGGCTCGGGCCGGGGAGCTGTTTTTT. It is translated as CASSFPSGRARAGELFF.

This clonotype was detected many times. This chain connects TRBV12-3 or TRBV12-4 to TRBJ2-7; 10 nucleotides line up with TRBD1. The CDR3 runs 12 residues. Trimming removed 5 bases from V and 12 bases from J; junction bases left unmatched: 7. The CDR3 is CASSDRDRGLYF. CDR3 sequence (DNA): TGTGCCAGCAGTGACCGGGACAGGGGTCTGTACTTC.

Remarks on this clonotype: A read error is likely, as this CDR3 ends without the conserved phenylalanine or tryptophan. The chain has TRBV11-2 and TRBJ2-5, with D perhaps matching TRBD2 (5 bases). The CDR3 runs to 14 residues. Germline V CDR1 and CDR2: SGHAT, FQNNGV. The ends were cut back, 5 bases at V and 2 bases at J, with 12 bases in the middle. The CDR3 DNA sequence: TGTGCCAGCAGCCCAAGCGGTACTCAAGAGACCCAGTACTAC. It codes for CASSPSGTQETQYY.

On this clonotype itself: The junction and the germline gene differ at one end; a read error may be behind it. V is TRBV11-1 and J is TRBJ2-3; D call uncertain. The end of the DNA is better explained by TRBJ1-5, so the J call may be wrong. Germline-derived CDR1 and CDR2 are SGHAT and FQDESV (reference sequence). The CDR3 totals 11 residues. The CDR3 protein is CTSTDADTQHF. The CDR3 DNA follows: TGTACCAGCACGGACGCGGATACGCAGCATTTT.

There are a few counts of this clonotype. This may arise from a read error, as a much more abundant clone is one base away. The chain recombines TRBV6-5 with TRBJ2-7, with D possibly TRBD1 on 6 matching bases. Trimming stripped 4 bases from V and 5 bases from J, with 15 bases between. The CDR3 consists of 14 residues. Germline V gene sequence: CDR1 MNHEY, CDR2 SVGAGI. The CDR3 DNA is TGTGCCAGCAGTTCAGCAGGGGATCTCAACGAGCAGTACTTC. Protein: CASSSAGDLNEQYF.

This clonotype occurred many times. V is TRBV29-1 and J is TRBJ2-6; 7 bases align to TRBD2. The germline V gene encodes CDR1 SQVTM and CDR2 ANQGSEA. J was trimmed by 1 base and V by 6 bases; bases with no gene match: 6. The CDR3 length is 15 residues. The CDR3 sequence: CSVGRGDSGANVLTF. Here the CDR3 DNA reads TGCAGCGTCGGACGGGGGGATTCTGGGGCCAACGTCCTGACTTTC.

CDR3 nucleotide sequence: TGCGCCAGCAGCAACCTGGGGGAAGCATGGGAGACCCAGTACTTC. It is translated as CASSNLGEAWETQYF. The chain has TRBV5-1 and TRBJ2-5; either TRBD1 or TRBD2 may supply D (5 bases each). V lost 4 bases and J 5 bases, leaving 18 bases between the germline ends. From germline, CDR1 is SGHRS and CDR2 YFSETQ. The CDR3 covers 15 residues.

This clonotype was detected ten times or more. This chain connects TRBV5-6 to TRBJ2-7; tentatively, D is TRBD1 (5 bases). Trimming removed 4 bases at V and 0 bases at J, with 17 bases between. The CDR3 runs to 16 residues. CDR1 is SGHDT and CDR2 is YYEEEE in the germline V gene. The CDR3 nucleotides are TGTGCCAGCAGCCCTAACTTGGGGCTCAGCTCCTACGAGCAGTACTTC. The encoded protein is CASSPNLGLSSYEQYF.